This T cell receptor beta chain was identified in a study of response to subunit inactivated influenza vaccine. This CDR3 region has 16 residues. V shed 5 bases and J 5 bases; nucleotides not matched to a gene: 10. Germline values: CDR1 SEHNR, CDR2 FQNEAQ (reference sequence). TCRdb passed the RT-PCR reads through MiXCR, listing each CDR3 protein once. The sample has approximately 500,000 distinct CDR3 sequences, under 30% seen once; the top ten hold about 2.8%. The same data also contributed to another study, on T cells expressing NK-cell markers. According to that study: Template switching by 5'RACE with UMIs generated the TCR beta cDNA.

The chain recombines TRBV7-9 with TRBJ2-1; the match to TRBD1 covers 9 bases. The TCR originated in a man aged 45 to 65 who received an inactivated influenza vaccine. Here the sequenced sample was CD4+ T cells sorted from PBMCs, taken 11 to 12 days after vaccination. The CDR3 DNA reads as TGTGCCAGCAGCCGTACCCTGGGACAGGGAGACAATGAGCAGTTCTTC. Its protein is CASSRTLGQGDNEQFF.